This TCR beta chain was retrieved from a study of blood T cell repertoires in COVID-19. Study at large: Spain, Italy and the United States supplied samples that represented acute and convalescent COVID-19. The analysed material was cDNA or gDNA that came from T cells, B-cell-depleted T cells, or PBMCs.

Per the study methods: Reference gene primer amplification gave estimated nucleated cell counts. This table comes from immunoSEQ multiplex PCR, and its TCRdb copy is limited to in-frame clones, with some not included. The V and J calls and the clone size are those of that table, but D and trimming were determined from the DNA. The sample consists of fewer than 250,000 clones, about 87% of them appearing once. The CDR3 covers 15 residues. CDR1 and CDR2 (germline): LNHDA, SQIVND (reference sequence). Trimming removed 2 bases from V and 3 bases from J, with 13 bases in between. The rearrangement links TRBV19 to TRBJ1-2; D call uncertain. Sequenced sample: peripheral blood. The sequence came from a man between 70 and 80 years old with acute or convalescent COVID-19. For the CDR3, the DNA is TGTGCCAGTAGTATAACACCAAATCCCGACTATGGCTACACCTTC. Encoded protein: CASSITPNPDYGYTF.